This T cell receptor (beta chain) originates from a study of blood T cells in healthy people across ages. Study results and limitations: TCR beta diversity was tightly associated with the proportion of naive T cells. Unsorted PBMCs prevented conclusive naive versus antigen-experienced comparison.

The use of a sample-barcoded 5' primer and a J-beta primer mix characterized a second PCR of about 7 to 12 cycles. One entry per CDR3 protein results from TCRdb running MiXCR on the 5' RACE reads. The sample has about 1.1 million distinct CDR3 sequences, more than 30% seen once. V was pared by 2 bases and J by 0 bases, with 9 bases between. The CDR3 spans 15 residues. Germline CDR1 reads SEHNR; CDR2 reads FQNEAQ (reference sequence). This clonotype showed up just a few times. The antigen remains unidentified. The chain uses TRBV7-9 and TRBJ2-3; D unresolved. This receptor was taken from a man younger than 35 in good health. Sequencing was done on a sample of blood. The CDR3 sequence: CASSLYWESTDTQYF. The CDR3 region has the DNA TGTGCCAGCAGCTTATACTGGGAAAGCACAGATACGCAGTATTTT.